These 21 T cell receptor beta chains were sequenced from one sample in a study of cytomegalovirus exposure and HLA in healthy donors. Use of 60 Vbeta and 13 Jbeta primers characterized the PCR. Here immunoSEQ multiplex PCR was the method, and the copy in TCRdb shows in-frame clones only, minus some. The sample has approximately 150,000 clones, about 63% seen once. Sequenced: PBMCs. These receptors came from a woman between 35 and 50 years old in good health and CMV-seropositive.

The chain joins TRBV29-1 to TRBJ2-1; D is uncertain. CDR3 length equals 12 residues. The ends were cut back, 4 bases at V and 3 bases at J, with 7 bases in the middle. CDR1 is SQVTM, CDR2 ANQGSEA, per germline. In nucleotides, the CDR3 is TGCAGCGTTGGATCCGGCTACAATGAGCAGTTCTTC. This translates into CSVGSGYNEQFF.

The CDR3 region is CASSPGVVNGKTYNEQFF. The CDR3 region has the DNA TGTGCCAGCAGCCCCGGAGTAGTTAACGGAAAAACCTACAATGAGCAGTTCTTC. The rearrangement joins TRBV11-2 to TRBJ2-1; D gene unclear. The CDR3 is made up of 18 amino acids. Germline values: CDR1 SGHAT, CDR2 FQNNGV. V lost 5 bases to trimming and J lost 2 bases, with 22 bases between them.

This chain links TRBV5-1 with TRBJ2-7; 8 positions match TRBD2. This CDR3 contains 15 residues. From germline, CDR1 is SGHRS and CDR2 YFSETQ. Germline trimming cut 0 bases from V and 5 bases from J; bases unmatched to any gene: 7. The CDR3 DNA is TGCGCCAGCAGCTTGGCTGGGACTAGTATCCACGAGCAGTACTTC. Its protein product is CASSLAGTSIHEQYF.

The genes are TRBV9 and TRBJ2-1; 7 positions match TRBD2. Germline V gene lookup returns CDR1 SGDLS and CDR2 YYNGEE. V was clipped by 4 bases and J by 5 bases; unmatched bases: 9. This CDR3 region has 15 residues. The DNA for the CDR3 is TGTGCCAGCAGCCCGCCGGGGGGATACCACAATGAGCAGTTCTTC. Translated: CASSPPGGYHNEQFF.

This clone has only a few counts. V usage is TRBV2 and J usage is TRBJ1-2; maybe TRBD1 (6 bases). Between the trimmed V and J ends, which lost 3 bases and 5 bases, there was a span of 13 bases. CDR1 is SNHLY and CDR2 is FYNNEI in the germline V gene. There are 14 residues in the CDR3. CDR3 amino acids: CASSEQGKEYGYTF. In DNA, the CDR3 is TGTGCCAGCAGTGAGCAGGGGAAGGAGTATGGCTACACCTTC.

This clone was seen a handful of times. This chain joins TRBV9 and TRBJ1-5; 11 positions agree with TRBD1. Germline V CDR1 and CDR2: SGDLS, YYNGEE. The CDR3 is made up of 19 amino acids. Germline trimming cut 3 bases from V and 2 bases from J; bases unmatched to any gene: 13. The CDR3: CASSAGPGTGGIGNQPQHF. For the CDR3, the DNA is TGTGCCAGCAGCGCGGGCCCCGGGACAGGGGGGATTGGCAATCAGCCCCAGCATTTT.

Only one count was recorded for this clone. The chain joins TRBV15 to TRBJ2-7, with D perhaps TRBD2 (6 bases). V dropped 5 bases and J dropped 0 bases, with 14 bases sitting between them. This CDR3 region has 15 residues. Per the germline V gene, CDR1 is LNHNV and CDR2 is YYDKDF (reference sequence). CDR3 DNA: TGTGCCACCAGCCCAACCGGGGGTCGCTCCTACGAGCAGTACTTC. Translated: CATSPTGGRSYEQYF.

CDR3 sequence: CASSPEALRGGRGEQYF. The CDR3 DNA is TGTGCCAGCAGCCCGGAGGCGTTGAGGGGAGGTCGGGGGGAGCAGTACTTC. This chain joins TRBV7-2 and TRBJ2-5, with 7 bases identical to TRBD2. Germline V CDR1 and CDR2: SGHTA, FQGNSA. This CDR3 region has 17 residues. With 5 bases clipped from V and 11 bases from J, the junction kept 23 bases outside the gene matches.

This clone was picked up a small number of times. J is TRBJ2-2 and V is TRBV28; D possibly corresponds to TRBD2 (6 bases). V was pared by 11 bases and J by 5 bases, with 24 bases between. Germline CDR1 is MDHEN and CDR2 is SYDVKM. The CDR3 is 16 amino acids. The CDR3 reads CAGRYSGRGKTGELFF. As DNA, the CDR3 is TGTGCCGGTCGTTACTCCGGGCGGGGTAAGACCGGGGAGCTGTTTTTT.

V and J are TRBV29-1 and TRBJ2-5, with unresolved D. The last part of the DNA fits TRBJ2-7 better; the J call may be wrong. This CDR3 spans 14 amino acids. The germline CDR1 and CDR2 sequences are SQVTM and ANQGSEA. CDR3: CSVVRQSSSYEQYF. The DNA of the CDR3 is TGCAGCGTTGTTCGCCAGAGTAGCTCCTACGAGCAGTACTTC.

Only a few counts were recorded for this clone. The CDR3 region is CASSQDKGGGYEQYF. The CDR3, as DNA: TGCGCCAGCAGCCAAGATAAGGGGGGGGGCTACGAGCAGTACTTC. The V call is TRBV4-3, the J call TRBJ2-7; TRBD2 is a possible D gene (7 bases). The germline gives CDR1 LGHNA, CDR2 YSLEER. V was clipped by 0 bases and J by 3 bases, with 12 bases between them. This CDR3 region has 15 residues.

This chain connects TRBV14 to TRBJ1-2, with a possible D match to TRBD1 (6 bases). The V gene's germline CDR1 is SGHDN and CDR2 FVKESK. The germline V and J ends were trimmed by 1 base and 6 bases, with 9 bases remaining between them. The CDR3 spans 13 residues. The chain's CDR3 is CASSQGQDHGYTF. The CDR3 nucleotides are TGTGCCAGCAGCCAAGGACAGGATCATGGCTACACCTTC.

This clone was recorded a few times. This chain connects TRBV27 to TRBJ1-1; D unresolved. V was clipped by 0 bases and J by 6 bases, with 8 bases between them. The CDR3 contains 13 residues. Per germline, CDR1 MNHEY and CDR2 SMNVEV (reference sequence). Written as DNA, the CDR3 is TGTGCCAGCAGTTTATCCGTACTCGCTGAAGCTTTCTTT. This codes for CASSLSVLAEAFF.

The sample holds a few counts of this clone. CDR3 in DNA: TGTGCCAGCAGTCCGCGCGGGACAGGGGAGGGTGGCTACACCTTC. It yields the protein CASSPRGTGEGGYTF. This chain connects TRBV27 to TRBJ1-2; 10 bases align to TRBD1. Trimming at V came to 5 bases and at J to 7 bases, leaving 10 bases not matched to a gene. CDR3 length: 15 residues. Germline V lookup: CDR1 MNHEY, CDR2 SMNVEV (reference sequence).

The J gene is TRBJ1-1, the V gene TRBV5-4; D is possibly TRBD1 (6 bases). CDR1 is SGHNT, CDR2 YYREEE, per germline (reference sequence). The length of the CDR3 is 15 residues. The V and J ends lost 3 bases and 4 bases respectively, with 16 bases between them. The CDR3 DNA is TGTGCCAGCAGCTCGGCGGGGGCGCGTGGCACTGAAGCTTTCTTT. Protein sequence: CASSSAGARGTEAFF.

This clone occurred a few times. The rearrangement uses TRBV9 and TRBJ1-2; D ambiguous. Trimming pared 2 bases from V and 8 bases from J, leaving 13 bases between. Germline V CDR1 and CDR2: SGDLS, YYNGEE. The CDR3 covers 13 residues. The CDR3 DNA reads TGTGCCAGCAGCGTCCTGTCCGGGTACGGCTACACCTTC. Protein product: CASSVLSGYGYTF.

The count of this clone is one. This chain connects TRBV5-1 to TRBJ1-4; D is unclear. Germline V lookup: CDR1 SGHRS, CDR2 YFSETQ. The CDR3 extends over 14 amino acids. V gave up 0 bases and J gave up 5 bases, with 8 bases separating them. Here the CDR3 reads CASSLGSMNEKLFF. CDR3 in DNA: TGCGCCAGCAGCTTGGGCAGTATGAATGAAAAACTGTTTTTT.

CDR3 residues: CASGGTSAYNEQFF. The CDR3 DNA is TGTGCCAGCGGCGGGACTAGCGCGTACAATGAGCAGTTCTTC. The rearrangement joins TRBV2 to TRBJ2-1; the match to TRBD2 covers 10 bases. Germline V gene lookup returns CDR1 SNHLY and CDR2 FYNNEI. The J segment lost 4 bases and the V segment lost 8 bases, leaving 5 bases of the junction unmatched. CDR3 size: 14 residues.

The chain carries TRBV18 and TRBJ1-5; D perhaps matches TRBD1 (5 bases). This CDR3 comprises 17 residues. CDR1 KGHSH and CDR2 LQKENI come from the germline V gene. V dropped 2 bases and J dropped 6 bases, with 20 bases sitting between them. The CDR3 DNA sequence: TGTGCCAGCTCACCATCTGGGGCCCCAATCGGGGGTCAGCCCCAGCATTTT. Translation: CASSPSGAPIGGQPQHF.

CDR3 protein: CAISESGQGYSPLHF. The CDR3 region has the DNA TGTGCCATCAGTGAGTCGGGACAGGGATATTCACCCCTCCACTTT. The chain couples TRBV10-3 to TRBJ1-6; 9 bases agree with TRBD1. Trimming removed 0 bases from V and 8 bases from J; junction bases left unmatched: 2. The CDR3 loop spans 15 amino acids. Germline CDR1 reads ENHRY; CDR2 reads SYGVKD.

The table lists this clone with a few counts. The V gene is TRBV5-1, the J gene TRBJ2-1, with 8 bases lining up with TRBD2. Germline CDR1 SGHRS, CDR2 YFSETQ. V lost 0 bases and J lost 5; bases outside the gene matches: 1. The CDR3 has 14 amino acids. CDR3 sequence (DNA): TGCGCCAGCAGCTTGGGCGGGAGGAACAATGAGCAGTTCTTC. It yields the protein CASSLGGRNNEQFF.